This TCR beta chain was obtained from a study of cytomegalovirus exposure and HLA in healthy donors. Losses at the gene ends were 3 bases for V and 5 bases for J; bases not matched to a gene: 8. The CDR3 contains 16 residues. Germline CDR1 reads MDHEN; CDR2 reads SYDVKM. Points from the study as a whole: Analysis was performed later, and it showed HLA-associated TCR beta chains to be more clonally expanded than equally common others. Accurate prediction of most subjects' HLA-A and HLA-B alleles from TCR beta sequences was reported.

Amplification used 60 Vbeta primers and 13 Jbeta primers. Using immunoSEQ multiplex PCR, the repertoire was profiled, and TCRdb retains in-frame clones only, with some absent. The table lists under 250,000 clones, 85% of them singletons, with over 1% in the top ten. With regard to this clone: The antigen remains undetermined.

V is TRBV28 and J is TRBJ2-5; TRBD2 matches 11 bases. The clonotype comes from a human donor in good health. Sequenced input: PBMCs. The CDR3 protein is CASSFRTGTSGETQYF. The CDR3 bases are TGTGCCAGCAGTTTCCGAACCGGGACTAGCGGCGAGACCCAGTACTTC.